A single sample is the source of the 13 T cell receptor beta chains below, sequenced in a study of OX40 agonist ivuxolimab in advanced cancers. TCRdb's table, derived via immunoSEQ multiplex PCR, lists solely in-frame clones and lacks some. Here the sample spans roughly 56,000 clones, 84% being singletons. Sample: CD4+ or CD8+ T cells sorted from blood, taken in a trial of the OX40 agonist ivuxolimab. These receptors came from an adult with an advanced solid tumor such as melanoma, head and neck, liver or kidney cancer.

This clone came up once. The gene calls are TRBV6-1 and TRBJ2-3; the match to TRBD1 covers 9 bases. The length of the CDR3 is 19 residues. V was clipped by 1 base and J by 8 bases; unmatched bases: 19. CDR1 and CDR2 from the germline V gene are MNHNS and SASEGT. CDR3 nucleotides: TGTGCCAGCAGTGAAGGAGACTCCGTGGTTGGGACAGGGAGGCCTACGCAGTATTTT. This sequence encodes CASSEGDSVVGTGRPTQYF.

The chain links TRBV15 to TRBJ1-2; D gene uncertain. The V and J ends lost 5 bases and 2 bases respectively, with 15 bases between them. Germline values: CDR1 LNHNV, CDR2 YYDKDF (reference sequence). This CDR3 is 15 amino acids long. The CDR3 loop reads CATSPRSYWNYGYTF. For the CDR3, the DNA is TGTGCCACCAGCCCTAGGTCCTATTGGAACTATGGCTACACCTTC.

This clone was detected only once. The chain links TRBV6-5 to TRBJ2-5; 8 nucleotides line up with TRBD1. This CDR3 region has 14 residues. J lost 2 bases, V lost 6 bases, and 5 bases had no gene match. Germline CDR1 MNHEY, CDR2 SVGAGI. The CDR3 sequence is CASRLGQAQETQYF. As DNA, the CDR3 is TGTGCCAGCAGACTGGGACAGGCGCAAGAGACCCAGTACTTC.

Only a few counts were recorded for this clone. The chain couples TRBV7-2 to TRBJ1-3, with D tentatively TRBD1 (6 bases). The CDR3 extends over 15 amino acids. The V end lost 5 bases, the J end lost 0 bases, and 11 bases lay between the germline ends. Per the germline V gene, CDR1 is SGHTA and CDR2 is FQGNSA. The CDR3 coding sequence is TGTGCCAGCAGCCCCCAGACAGGCTCTGGAAACACCATATATTTT. Translated: CASSPQTGSGNTIYF.

The chain joins TRBV5-4 to TRBJ1-5; D not resolved. V was shortened by 0 bases and J by 4 bases, with 11 bases between the two germline ends. This CDR3 is built from 15 residues. Germline CDR1 reads SGHNT; CDR2 reads YYREEE (reference sequence). Here the CDR3 DNA reads TGTGCCAGCAGCTTGGATGGACTCCGTAATCAGCCCCAGCATTTT. It specifies CASSLDGLRNQPQHF.

The gene calls are TRBV6-1 and TRBJ1-4, with D maybe TRBD1 (6 bases). Trimming cost V 9 bases and J 7 bases, with 15 bases left between them. This CDR3 spans 13 amino acids. Germline CDR1 and CDR2: MNHNS and SASEGT. CDR3 sequence (DNA): TGTGCCAGGGCTGGGGGGGCAAGTGAAAAACTGTTTTTT. Translating it yields CARAGGASEKLFF.

The rearrangement uses TRBV28 and TRBJ2-5; 9 bases align to TRBD1. In germline, CDR1 is MDHEN, CDR2 SYDVKM. V was pared by 5 bases and J by 4 bases, with 8 bases of the junction left unmatched. The CDR3 contains 15 residues. As DNA, the CDR3 is TGTGCCAGCAGTAGACCGGGACAGGGCTCAGAGACCCAGTACTTC. Protein: CASSRPGQGSETQYF.

This clone has only one observation. The J gene is TRBJ1-4, the V gene TRBV2; D call uncertain. The CDR3 sequence is 12 residues long. CDR1 and CDR2 from the germline V gene are SNHLY and FYNNEI. V lost 5 bases to trimming and J lost 5 bases, with 6 bases between them. CDR3 in DNA: TGTGCCAGCAGTACGGGGAATGAAAAACTGTTTTTT. Its protein product is CASSTGNEKLFF.

This clone turned up a few times. The V and J genes are TRBV4-1 and TRBJ2-5; 7 nucleotides line up with TRBD2. CDR1 is MGHRA, CDR2 YSYEKL, per germline. V dropped 1 base and J dropped 2; count of bases not matched to a gene: 4. The CDR3 spans 15 residues. The CDR3: CASSQGFGGQETQYF. The CDR3 DNA reads as TGCGCCAGCAGCCAAGGGTTCGGGGGGCAAGAGACCCAGTACTTC.

The chain uses TRBV6-1 and TRBJ2-1; 11 positions match TRBD1. CDR3 length equals 14 residues. V dropped 6 bases and J dropped 9; count of bases not matched to a gene: 7. Germline CDR1 and CDR2: MNHNS and SASEGT. CDR3 sequence reads: CASSVGQGAGEQFF. CDR3 bases: TGTGCCAGCAGCGTAGGACAGGGGGCAGGTGAGCAGTTCTTC.

The chain couples TRBV10-1 to TRBJ1-5; 7 nucleotides align to TRBD1. V was clipped by 6 bases and J by 0 bases; unmatched bases: 2. CDR3 size: 14 residues. Germline V gives CDR1 WNHNN, CDR2 SYGVQD (reference sequence). CDR3 sequence reads: CASRRGPSNQPQHF. The CDR3, as DNA: TGCGCCAGCAGGAGGGGGCCTAGCAATCAGCCCCAGCATTTT.

This chain connects TRBV18 to TRBJ1-5; 10 bases are shared with TRBD1. The junction had 1 base not matched to a gene; V was cut back by 1 base and J by 4 bases. The CDR3 is made up of 15 amino acids. Germline V gene lookup returns CDR1 KGHSH and CDR2 LQKENI. For the CDR3, the DNA is TGTGCCAGCTCACCACAGGGACAGGGGAATCAGCCCCAGCATTTT. Translation gives CASSPQGQGNQPQHF.

V usage is TRBV5-1 and J usage is TRBJ2-3; TRBD2 agrees at 9 bases. CDR1 SGHRS and CDR2 YFSETQ come from the germline V gene. CDR3 length equals 19 residues. V lost 0 bases, J lost 2 bases, and 13 bases stayed unmatched. The CDR3 protein is CASSLGHPGTSSPTDTQYF. Written as DNA, the CDR3 is TGCGCCAGCAGCTTGGGACACCCCGGGACTAGCAGTCCCACAGATACGCAGTATTTT.